This entry lists 27 T cell receptor beta chains sequenced from one sample in a study of T-cell memory formation after mild COVID-19. TCRdb itself ran the 5' RACE reads through MiXCR, one entry per CDR3 protein. The data hold over 40,000 distinct CDR3 sequences, with roughly 12% observed a single time. The sample consisted of PBMCs or a T cell subset sorted from them (not recorded which). The receptor set was obtained from a man aged 18 to 30 who had mild COVID-19 (a few samples of this study predate the infection). Cell type and time point are not known.

This clonotype was observed a handful of times. J is TRBJ2-5 and V is TRBV5-1; 8 nucleotides match TRBD2. The J segment lost 1 base and the V segment lost 0 bases, leaving 8 bases of the junction unmatched. This CDR3 contains 17 residues. CDR1 and CDR2 (germline): SGHRS, YFSETQ. CDR3 loop: CASSLGPASGSQETQYF. The CDR3 nucleotides are TGCGCCAGCAGCTTGGGTCCGGCTAGCGGGTCCCAAGAGACCCAGTACTTC.

The genes are TRBV4-3 and TRBJ2-4; TRBD1 aligns across 9 bases. Germline loops: CDR1 LGHNA, CDR2 YSLEER. V lost 4 bases, J lost 5 bases, and 0 bases stayed unmatched. The CDR3 sequence is 13 residues long. The CDR3 bases are TGCGCCAGCAGCCGGGACAGGGAAAACATTCAGTACTTC. Translating it yields CASSRDRENIQYF.

This clonotype was found a few times. The V call is TRBV20-1, the J call TRBJ2-7; D ambiguous. Germline CDR1 reads DFQATT; CDR2 reads SNEGSKA (reference sequence). V lost 0 bases to trimming and J lost 4 bases, with 13 bases between them. This CDR3 contains 14 residues. The CDR3 loop is CSARDFKQKYEQYF. DNA for the CDR3: TGCAGTGCTAGAGATTTTAAGCAGAAGTACGAGCAGTACTTC.

This chain connects TRBV18 to TRBJ1-1; perhaps TRBD1 as D (5 bases). Per germline, CDR1 KGHSH and CDR2 LQKENI. V lost 3 bases and J lost 2, with 37 bases in between. The CDR3 contains 23 residues. The CDR3 is CASSPSNKTGARPFLLLNTEAFF. DNA for the CDR3: TGTGCCAGCTCACCCTCAAACAAAACCGGGGCCCGTCCCTTCCTTTTACTTAACACTGAAGCTTTCTTT.

This clonotype has only a few counts. The chain couples TRBV27 to TRBJ2-1, with 9 nucleotides matching TRBD2. This CDR3 has 15 amino acids. In germline, CDR1 is MNHEY, CDR2 SMNVEV (reference sequence). J gave up 10 bases and V 4 bases, and 11 bases lay outside the gene matches. The CDR3 here is CASSSPASGVGEQFF. The CDR3 nucleotides are TGTGCCAGCAGTTCCCCCGCTAGCGGGGTGGGGGAGCAGTTCTTC.

The rearrangement uses TRBV4-3 and TRBJ2-3, with TRBD1 matching 7 bases. The trim removed 4 bases at V and 6 bases at J, leaving 7 bases unmatched. Germline CDR1 reads LGHNA; CDR2 reads YSLEER. CDR3 size: 14 residues. This CDR3 is CASSLGQKPDTQYF. In DNA, the CDR3 is TGCGCCAGCAGCCTGGGACAGAAGCCCGATACGCAGTATTTT.

This clonotype was counted between two and nine times. The V gene is TRBV7-2, the J gene TRBJ2-1; weak D call: TRBD2 (6 bases). The V gene's germline CDR1 is SGHTA and CDR2 FQGNSA. This CDR3 comprises 13 residues. V lost 5 bases and J 6 bases, leaving 11 bases between the germline ends. Here the CDR3 reads CASSPTRFNEQFF. The CDR3 DNA reads TGTGCCAGCAGCCCGACTAGGTTCAATGAGCAGTTCTTC.

The genes are TRBV24-1 and TRBJ1-2, with 9 bases that match TRBD1. The CDR3 sequence is 15 residues long. Germline V gene data show CDR1 as KGHDR and CDR2 as SFDVKD. Trimming cost V 6 bases and J 3 bases; bases outside gene matches: 7. CDR3 nucleotide sequence: TGTGCCACCAGTTTAAGAACAGGGGGCGACTATGGCTACACCTTC. It yields the protein CATSLRTGGDYGYTF.

Regarding this clonotype: A much more abundant neighbour one base away suggests this may be a read error. The chain carries TRBV12-3 or TRBV12-4 and TRBJ1-5, with D uncertain. Deletions cut 7 bases from V and 6 bases from J, with 16 bases between. This CDR3 region has 14 residues. The CDR3 loop reads CASTRGQVCQPQHF. The CDR3 DNA sequence: TGTGCCAGCACCCGAGGGCAGGTGTGTCAGCCCCAGCATTTT.

This clonotype was counted at least ten times. The gene calls are TRBV7-9 and TRBJ1-2; no reliable D call. V lost 4 bases to trimming and J lost 7 bases, with 10 bases between them. Germline CDR1 and CDR2: SEHNR and FQNEAQ (reference sequence). The CDR3 extends over 12 amino acids. CDR3: CASSSENGGYTF. In nucleotides, the CDR3 is TGTGCCAGCAGCTCCGAGAATGGTGGCTACACCTTC.

This chain uses TRBV4-1 with TRBJ1-6; 8 bases match TRBD1. CDR3 length equals 16 residues. Germline CDR1 reads MGHRA; CDR2 reads YSYEKL. Trimming took 6 bases from V and 8 from J; bases not matched to a gene: 12. This chain's CDR3 is CASRPIGQGGDSPLHF. DNA for the CDR3: TGCGCCAGCAGACCTATTGGACAGGGAGGGGATTCACCCCTCCACTTT.

In the case of this clonotype: The junction shows a germline mismatch at one end, possibly a read error. The chain is built from TRBV28 and TRBJ1-6; TRBD1 is a possible D gene (5 bases). The CDR3 length is 15 residues. Germline V lookup: CDR1 MDHEN, CDR2 SYDVKM. DNA for the CDR3: TGTGCCAGCAGCCCAATGGGGGGTGCAAATTCACCCCCCCACTTT. This encodes CASSPMGGANSPPHF.

This clonotype was seen at least ten times. This chain links TRBV20-1 with TRBJ2-1, with a weak D call TRBD2 (5 bases). The CDR3 contains 13 residues. Between the trimmed V and J ends, which lost 5 bases and 4 bases, there was a span of 12 bases. The germline CDR1 and CDR2 sequences are DFQATT and SNEGSKA (reference sequence). The CDR3, as DNA: TGCAGTGCTTGGAGGACGGCGTACAATGAGCAGTTCTTC. Protein product: CSAWRTAYNEQFF.

This clonotype was detected once. The chain combines TRBV9 with TRBJ2-5, with 8 bases identical to TRBD1. After removal of 3 bases from V and 5 bases from J, the junction contained 15 bases not matched to a gene. Germline-derived CDR1 and CDR2 are SGDLS and YYNGEE. There are 17 residues in the CDR3. In DNA form, the CDR3 reads TGTGCCAGCAGCGAGCGCCGGGGCAGGGGGCCTATCGAGACCCAGTACTTC. Protein sequence: CASSERRGRGPIETQYF.

This clonotype was seen many times. The CDR3 bases are TGTGCCAGCCAGTGGGACCCTATTTCAGATACGCAGTATTTT. Its translation: CASQWDPISDTQYF. This chain joins TRBV2 and TRBJ2-3; either TRBD1 or TRBD2 may supply D (5 bases each). V was cut by 8 bases and J by 4 bases, with 16 bases left in between. CDR3 length equals 14 residues. Germline V gene data show CDR1 as SNHLY and CDR2 as FYNNEI.

The rearrangement uses TRBV7-2 and TRBJ2-1; D gene unclear. CDR1 and CDR2 (germline): SGHTA, FQGNSA. CDR3 length: 14 residues. Trimming left V 5 bases short and J 8 bases short, with 16 bases between. CDR3 nucleotides: TGTGCCAGCAGCCCTGTGGTTAGTGGCTATGAGCAGTTCTTC. Protein sequence: CASSPVVSGYEQFF.

The table lists this clonotype with a count of one. The V gene is TRBV10-2, the J gene TRBJ1-1; D gene ambiguous. The CDR3 has 14 amino acids. From germline, CDR1 is WSHSY and CDR2 SAAADI. V was shortened by 3 bases and J by 5 bases, with 13 bases between the two germline ends. The CDR3 loop reads CASSDIPGGTEAFF. CDR3 nucleotide sequence: TGCGCCAGCAGTGACATCCCTGGAGGGACTGAAGCTTTCTTT.

The chain has TRBV7-3 and TRBJ1-2; TRBD1 matches at 7 bases. Per the germline V gene, CDR1 is SGHTA and CDR2 is FQGTGA. V lost 4 bases to trimming and J lost 8 bases; unmatched junction nucleotides: 10. The CDR3 consists of 14 residues. Here the CDR3 reads CASSSREGARGYTF. The CDR3 DNA reads TGTGCCAGCAGCTCCAGGGAGGGGGCTCGCGGCTACACCTTC.

This clonotype was observed a few times. The V call is TRBV29-1, the J call TRBJ1-1; TRBD1 aligns across 10 bases. J gave up 5 bases and V 4 bases, and 7 bases lay outside the gene matches. This CDR3 region has 14 residues. Germline CDR1 SQVTM, CDR2 ANQGSEA. CDR3 sequence reads: CSVVDRGQGTEAFF. The CDR3 DNA is TGCAGCGTTGTCGACAGGGGGCAAGGAACTGAAGCTTTCTTT.

The chain recombines TRBV6-2 or TRBV6-3 with TRBJ2-3; the D gene is possibly TRBD1 (6 bases). Trimming removed 2 bases from V and 3 bases from J, with 18 bases in between. Germline V CDR1 and CDR2: MNHEY, SVGEGT. This CDR3 comprises 17 residues. The CDR3 DNA reads as TGTGCCAGCAGTTACCCCCAGGGGAAGGATAGGACAGATACGCAGTATTTT. Translating it yields CASSYPQGKDRTDTQYF.

This clonotype is labeled as medium-sized. This chain links TRBV7-2 with TRBJ2-4; D perhaps matches TRBD1 (6 bases). The V end was cut by 0 bases, the J end by 8 bases, with 11 bases between. Germline CDR1 is SGHTA and CDR2 is FQGNSA. The CDR3 sequence is 14 residues long. The CDR3 loop reads CASSLAAGVDIQYF. The CDR3 region has the DNA TGTGCCAGCAGCTTAGCCGCAGGGGTGGACATTCAGTACTTC.

This clonotype turned up a few times. The chain employs TRBV10-3 and TRBJ2-7; D ambiguous. Germline loops: CDR1 ENHRY, CDR2 SYGVKD. The CDR3 runs to 14 residues. Trimming left V 2 bases short and J 0 bases short, with 8 bases between. This CDR3 is CAISERADSYEQYF. The CDR3 region has the DNA TGTGCCATCAGTGAGAGGGCCGACTCCTACGAGCAGTACTTC.

This clonotype has just a few counts. This chain uses TRBV28 with TRBJ2-5, with a tentative D call TRBD1 (6 bases). Germline V gene data show CDR1 as MDHEN and CDR2 as SYDVKM. The CDR3 runs to 15 residues. Trimming cost V 4 bases and J 5 bases, with 17 bases left between them. The CDR3 protein is CASSYSPRGSETQYF. The CDR3 DNA reads TGTGCCAGCAGTTACTCGCCCAGGGGTTCGGAGACCCAGTACTTC.

This clonotype was observed many times. The rearrangement uses TRBV4-3 and TRBJ2-7; weak D call: TRBD1 (5 bases). V shed 1 base and J shed 2 bases, with 12 bases lying between them. The CDR3 sequence is 15 residues long. Germline CDR1 and CDR2: LGHNA and YSLEER. CDR3 nucleotides: TGCGCCAGCAGCCAAGGGGGCCACGGAACCTACGAGCAGTACTTC. Amino acid sequence: CASSQGGHGTYEQYF.

Sample share makes this clonotype medium-sized. This chain joins TRBV29-1 and TRBJ2-3, with D perhaps matching TRBD2 (6 bases). The CDR3 sequence is 14 residues long. From germline, CDR1 is SQVTM and CDR2 ANQGSEA. Between the trimmed V and J ends, which lost 4 bases and 3 bases, there was a span of 14 bases. CDR3 loop: CSVGISGRTDTQYF. CDR3 sequence (DNA): TGCAGCGTTGGAATTAGCGGAAGGACAGATACGCAGTATTTT.

In its sample, this clonotype was seen once. The chain links TRBV20-1 to TRBJ2-2; 8 nucleotides agree with TRBD2. The germline gives CDR1 DFQATT, CDR2 SNEGSKA (reference sequence). This CDR3 is 15 amino acids long. With 2 bases clipped from V and 6 bases from J, the junction kept 8 bases outside the gene matches. The CDR3 spells CSARSRTSIAGELFF. The CDR3 coding sequence is TGCAGTGCTAGATCGCGGACTAGCATCGCCGGGGAGCTGTTTTTT.

This clonotype was detected a few times. This chain links TRBV7-3 with TRBJ2-3; D is perhaps TRBD2 (6 bases). This CDR3 is built from 15 residues. The ends were cut back, 5 bases at V and 2 bases at J, with 14 bases in the middle. Germline CDR1 is SGHTA and CDR2 is FQGTGA. CDR3 residues: CASSRIGGDTDTQYF. CDR3 coding DNA: TGTGCCAGCAGCCGAATCGGGGGAGACACAGATACGCAGTATTTT.